This TCR beta chain was retrieved from a study of human T cells and chemical hapten exposure. Across the study: TCR yields per sample varied mostly from small pooled library volume differences.

TCRdb reprocessed the RACE reads with MiXCR, giving one entry per CDR3 protein. The repertoire includes approximately 340,000 distinct CDR3 sequences, about 7% of them detected once, and around 8.2% sits in the top ten. Specified time point: patch test 1, 2 weeks after DPC sensitization. Treatment specified: therapeutic diphenylcyclopropenone sensitization with weekly scalp DPC. Alopecia patients deemed DPC-suitable, aged 18 to 70, excluding pregnancy. The V segment lost 8 bases and the J segment 6 bases; nucleotides outside the gene matches: 3. The CDR3 extends over 11 amino acids. CDR1 is MNHEY and CDR2 is SVGEGT in the germline V gene. A few counts support this clonotype.

The origin of this receptor is a woman aged 18-29 years with alopecia areata. Some clones in this sample may be carry-over from other donors' samples. Sequenced here: whole blood, sampled in connection with sensitization to the hapten diphenylcyclopropenone (DPC). The V gene is TRBV6-2 or TRBV6-3, the J gene TRBJ1-1; 7 bases line up with TRBD1. As DNA, the CDR3 is TGTGCCAGCGCGCAGGGGGCTGAAGCTTTCTTT. It yields the protein CASAQGAEAFF.